This entry lists 11 T cell receptor beta chains sequenced from one sample in a study of beta chain features in type 1 diabetes. Sequenced material consisted of expressed TCRB transcripts (all of the isolated RNA was reverse transcribed). Assay used: immunoSEQ multiplex PCR; TCRdb lists only in-frame clones, some missing. This sample carries 130,000 or so clones, approximately 10% of them seen once, and the ten largest clones take 0.65%. The source material was central memory CD4+ T cells from blood. These receptors were taken from a woman between 35 and 50 years old in good health.

This chain connects TRBV6-5 to TRBJ2-3; 11 bases map to TRBD1. In germline, CDR1 is MNHEY, CDR2 SVGAGI. The CDR3 loop spans 15 amino acids. Trimming at V came to 7 bases and at J to 3 bases, leaving 6 bases not matched to a gene. The CDR3 region is CASKKGQGGTDTQYF. CDR3 nucleotides: TGTGCCAGCAAGAAGGGACAGGGGGGGACAGATACGCAGTATTTT.

This clone was seen a handful of times. This chain's CDR3 is CASSLLQGVTEAFF. The CDR3 bases are TGTGCCAGCAGCTTGCTGCAGGGGGTGACTGAAGCTTTCTTT. The chain joins TRBV5-4 to TRBJ1-1, with TRBD1 identical over 7 bases. Trimming removed 1 base from V and 5 bases from J; junction bases left unmatched: 5. The germline V gene has CDR1 SGHNT and CDR2 YYREEE (reference sequence). The CDR3 is 14 amino acids.

This clone was recorded many times. The chain employs TRBV29-1 and TRBJ2-3; the D gene is possibly TRBD2 (7 bases). V lost 7 bases, J lost 0 bases, and 14 bases lay in between. Germline V gene data show CDR1 as SQVTM and CDR2 as ANQGSEA. The CDR3 totals 14 residues. The CDR3 region is CSAPEGGSTDTQYF. Here the CDR3 DNA reads TGCAGCGCACCAGAGGGGGGGAGCACAGATACGCAGTATTTT.

This clone was picked up a small number of times. V and J are TRBV2 and TRBJ2-7, with 7 bases that match TRBD2. Trimming cost V 8 bases and J 6 bases; bases outside gene matches: 10. Germline loops: CDR1 SNHLY, CDR2 FYNNEI. The CDR3 runs to 13 residues. DNA of the CDR3: TGTGCCAGCGAGGGACTACTGGGAGGCGAGCAGTACTTC. Translation gives CASEGLLGGEQYF.

This clone showed up just a few times. The genes are TRBV7-9 and TRBJ2-1; maybe TRBD2 (7 bases). This CDR3 comprises 16 residues. Trimming removed 1 base at V and 5 bases at J, with 15 bases between. Per germline, CDR1 SEHNR and CDR2 FQNEAQ (reference sequence). CDR3 in amino acids: CASSLGGAAGDNEQFF. CDR3 sequence (DNA): TGTGCCAGCAGCTTAGGGGGGGCCGCGGGGGACAATGAGCAGTTCTTC.

This clone was counted a few times. The V gene is TRBV6-1, the J gene TRBJ2-7; 9 bases line up with TRBD2. Trimming removed 5 bases from V and 6 bases from J; junction bases left unmatched: 8. CDR1 and CDR2 (germline): MNHNS, SASEGT. The CDR3 consists of 14 residues. This CDR3 is CASSPAASGVEQYF. The CDR3, as DNA: TGTGCCAGCAGTCCGGCCGCTAGCGGGGTCGAGCAGTACTTC.

There are a few counts of this clone. J is TRBJ2-5 and V is TRBV4-2; TRBD2 aligns across 7 bases. The germline gives CDR1 LGHNA, CDR2 YNFKEQ. CDR3 length: 14 amino acids. J gave up 5 bases and V 5 bases, and 8 bases lay outside the gene matches. In DNA, the CDR3 is TGTGCCAGCAGCGGCCGGACTAGTATTGAGACCCAGTACTTC. This encodes CASSGRTSIETQYF.

This clone showed up many times. This chain links TRBV4-3 with TRBJ2-6; unclear D gene. Trimming cost V 1 base and J 0 bases, with 13 bases left between them. CDR3 size: 18 residues. CDR1 LGHNA and CDR2 YSLEER come from the germline V gene. The CDR3 is CASSQGARAASGANVLTF. The CDR3 DNA sequence: TGCGCCAGCAGCCAAGGTGCGCGCGCTGCCTCTGGGGCCAACGTCCTGACTTTC.

In this sample, this clone turned up a few times. This chain uses TRBV18 with TRBJ1-5, with 9 bases that match TRBD1. After removal of 3 bases from V and 7 bases from J, the junction contained 10 bases not matched to a gene. This CDR3 has 16 residues. CDR1 is KGHSH, CDR2 LQKENI, per germline. The CDR3 DNA reads TGTGCCAGCTCACCCTCGACAGGGGGGTTCGGACAGCCCCAGCATTTT. Translation: CASSPSTGGFGQPQHF.

The V and J genes are TRBV5-4 and TRBJ1-1; 11 positions agree with TRBD1. The V gene's germline CDR1 is SGHNT and CDR2 YYREEE (reference sequence). The CDR3 is 16 residues long. Trimming cost V 4 bases and J 0 bases; bases outside gene matches: 5. Written as DNA, the CDR3 is TGTGCCAGCAGCATTGGACAGGGGGCGCTGAACACTGAAGCTTTCTTT. Protein product: CASSIGQGALNTEAFF.

This clone was picked up a small number of times. The chain carries TRBV5-5 and TRBJ1-1; 10 positions match TRBD1. The CDR3 covers 12 residues. CDR1 and CDR2 from the germline V gene are SGHKS and YYEKEE (reference sequence). Trimming took 2 bases from V and 11 from J; bases not matched to a gene: 3. DNA of the CDR3: TGTGCCAGCAGCTTACCGGACAGGGGGGCTTTCTTT. Protein product: CASSLPDRGAFF.